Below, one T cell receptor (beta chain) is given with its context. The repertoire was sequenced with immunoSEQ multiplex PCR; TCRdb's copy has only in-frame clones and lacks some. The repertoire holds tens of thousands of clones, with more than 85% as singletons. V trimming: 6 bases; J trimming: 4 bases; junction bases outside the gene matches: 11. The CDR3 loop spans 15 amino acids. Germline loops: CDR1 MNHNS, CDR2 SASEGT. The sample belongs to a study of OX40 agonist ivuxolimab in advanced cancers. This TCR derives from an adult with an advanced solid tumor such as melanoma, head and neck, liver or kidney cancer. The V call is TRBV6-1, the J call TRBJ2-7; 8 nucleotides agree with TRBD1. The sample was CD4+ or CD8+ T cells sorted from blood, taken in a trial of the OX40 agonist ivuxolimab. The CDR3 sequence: CASRKAGQGVYEQYF. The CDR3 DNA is TGTGCCAGCAGAAAAGCCGGACAGGGCGTATACGAGCAGTACTTC.